This T cell receptor beta chain was sequenced for a study of graft-versus-host responses after intestinal transplantation. Across the whole study: All of the recipients had induction that used anti-thymocyte globulin, then tacrolimus and steroids for 2 to 3 years. Whole-study findings and limits: Among recipient marrow samples, GvH clones were found; some appeared first in ileum or blood. Within the allografts of patients who had graft-donor T cell macrochimerism, graft-versus-host to host-versus-graft clonal ratios were high.

TCRdb's copy holds only in-frame clones and misses some; the assay was immunoSEQ multiplex PCR. The table shows approximately 17,000 clones, with approximately 83% occurring only once. Trimming shortened V by 8 bases and J by 5 bases, and 21 bases separated the two germline ends. The CDR3 loop spans 15 amino acids. The germline CDR1 and CDR2 sequences are LGHNA and YNFKEQ. In regard to this clone: Its antigen is undetermined.

Tissue processing of the graft released intraepithelial and lamina propria lymphocytes from it. The input for sequencing was ileum tissue, taken 580 to 600 days after intestinal transplantation. The genes are TRBV4-2 and TRBJ2-5; D possibly matches TRBD1 or TRBD2 (5 bases each). This TCR came from a human patient who received an intestinal transplant, so some T cells may come from the graft donor. The CDR3 DNA sequence: TGTGCCAGCGCTATAGGGGCCAGCGGTAGTGAGACCCAGTACTTC. Its protein is CASAIGASGSETQYF.